Listed below are T cell receptor beta chains from one sample, sequenced in a study of blood T cell repertoires in COVID-19. Sequencing used immunoSEQ multiplex PCR; TCRdb keeps in-frame clones, though not all of them. The sample has roughly 270,000 clones, 80% to 85% seen once. The sequencing input was PBMCs or T cells enriched from blood (not recorded which). The receptors were sampled from a man aged 40-49 years who had been exposed to COVID-19. Each CDR3 is given with its conserved first and last residue. A D gene is named only where the DNA matches it firmly. Expanded clones get a size class; other rows say once, few or many, or leave the size out.

TRBJ2-2,TRBV7-3,NA,NA,CASRAGITGELFF,TGTGCCAGCAGGGCAGGGATTACCGGGGAGCTGTTTTTT
TRBJ2-7,TRBV19,NA,NA,CASSIGPGAYEQYF,TGTGCCAGTAGTATAGGTCCCGGGGCCTACGAGCAGTACTTC
TRBJ1-3,TRBV18,few,TRBD1,CASSPPRTGGANTIYF,TGTGCCAGCTCACCACCGCGGACAGGGGGCGCGAACACCATATATTTT
TRBJ1-6,TRBV15,NA,NA,CATSREGRRDNSPLHF,TGTGCCACCAGCAGAGAAGGACGGAGGGACAATTCACCCCTCCACTTT
TRBJ1-3,TRBV10-1,NA,NA,CASSEQGSWNTIYF,TGCGCCAGCAGTGAACAGGGTTCGTGGAACACCATATATTTT
TRBJ2-7,TRBV6-5,NA,TRBD1,CASLDRGSYEQYF,TGTGCCAGTTTAGACAGGGGGTCCTACGAGCAGTACTTC
TRBJ2-5,TRBV9,NA,NA,CASSVGGTGGETQYF,TGTGCCAGCAGCGTAGGGGGGACTGGAGGAGAGACCCAGTACTTC
TRBJ1-5,TRBV15,NA,NA,CATSRGADNQPQHF,TGTGCCACCAGCAGAGGTGCGGACAATCAGCCCCAGCATTTT
TRBJ1-4,TRBV2,NA,NA,CASRMEVATNEKLFF,TGTGCCAGCAGGATGGAGGTTGCAACTAATGAAAAACTGTTTTTT
TRBJ2-3,TRBV5-4,once,NA,CASSLGGTTTDTQYF,TGTGCCAGCAGCTTGGGGGGGACAACCACGGATACGCAGTATTTT
TRBJ2-5,TRBV4-1,NA,TRBD2,CASSYNYASGETQYF,TGCGCCAGCAGCTATAATTACGCTAGCGGAGAGACCCAGTACTTC
TRBJ2-6,TRBV19,NA,NA,CASSMRAAGANVLTF,TGTGCCAGTAGTATGAGGGCAGCTGGGGCCAACGTCCTGACTTTC
TRBJ2-7,TRBV14,few,NA,CASSRAGDYEQYF,TGTGCCAGCAGCCGCGCTGGAGATTACGAGCAGTACTTC
TRBJ2-1,TRBV12-3/TRBV12-4,NA,NA,CASSFASYNEQFF,TGTGCCAGCAGTTTTGCTAGCTACAATGAGCAGTTCTTC
TRBJ2-1,TRBV14,NA,NA,CASSQLSGRDEQFF,TGTGCCAGCAGCCAACTAAGCGGAAGGGATGAGCAGTTCTTC
TRBJ1-5,TRBV19,once,NA,CASSIGGQPQHF,TGTGCCAGTAGTATAGGCGGGCAGCCCCAGCATTTT
TRBJ1-2,TRBV18,once,NA,CASSPLERVGNGYTF,TGTGCCAGCTCCCCCTTGGAGAGAGTAGGCAATGGCTACACCTTC
TRBJ1-2,TRBV2,NA,NA,CASSVMGQNYGYTF,TGTGCCAGCAGTGTCATGGGGCAGAACTATGGCTACACCTTC
TRBJ2-1,TRBV2,NA,NA,CASSEAGGTKFF,TGTGCCAGCAGTGAAGCCGGCGGGACGAAGTTCTTC
TRBJ1-1,TRBV19,NA,NA,CASSFSGEGTEAFF,TGTGCCAGTAGCTTTTCAGGGGAGGGTACTGAAGCTTTCTTT
TRBJ2-5,TRBV5-1,NA,NA,CASSLLGGGSETQYF,TGCGCCAGCAGCTTGTTGGGGGGAGGATCAGAGACCCAGTACTTC
TRBJ2-5,TRBV7-2,once,NA,CASSPQGGPQETQYF,TGTGCCAGCAGCCCCCAGGGGGGCCCGCAAGAGACCCAGTACTTC
TRBJ2-1,TRBV6-1,NA,TRBD2,CASSEVRTSGSHEQFF,TGTGCCAGCAGTGAAGTAAGGACTAGCGGGAGCCATGAGCAGTTCTTC
TRBJ2-1,TRBV11-3,NA,TRBD2,CASSFEGLAGSGNEQFF,TGTGCCAGCAGCTTTGAGGGACTAGCGGGATCGGGTAATGAGCAGTTCTTC
TRBJ2-3,TRBV19,NA,NA,CASMGSQGGTDTQYF,TGTGCCAGTATGGGTTCTCAGGGGGGAACAGATACGCAGTATTTT
TRBJ2-5,TRBV5-6,NA,TRBD2,CASSGGLAAGQETQYF,TGTGCCAGCAGCGGCGGACTAGCGGCCGGCCAAGAGACCCAGTACTTC
TRBJ1-2,TRBV7-8,NA,NA,CASSLVPYGYTF,TGTGCCAGCAGCTTAGTCCCGTATGGCTACACCTTC
TRBJ2-2,TRBV12-5,NA,NA,CASGLGTENTGELFF,TGTGCTAGTGGTTTGGGGACAGAGAACACCGGGGAGCTGTTTTTT
TRBJ2-5,TRBV7-9,NA,NA,CASTPSSGETQYF,TGTGCCAGCACCCCCTCCTCGGGAGAGACCCAGTACTTC
TRBJ2-1,TRBV3-1/TRBV3-2,NA,NA,CASSHGGLDEQFF,TGTGCCAGCAGCCACGGAGGGTTAGATGAGCAGTTCTTC
TRBJ2-1,TRBV18,NA,NA,CASSPRPLGDEQFF,TGTGCCAGCTCACCAAGGCCCCTCGGGGATGAGCAGTTCTTC
TRBJ2-7,TRBV4-1,NA,NA,CASSPELEGLYEQYF,TGCGCCAGCAGCCCTGAGCTGGAGGGCCTCTACGAGCAGTACTTC
TRBJ2-5,TRBV2,many,TRBD2,CASSDTSRGGETQYF,TGTGCCAGCAGTGATACTAGCCGGGGGGGTGAGACCCAGTACTTC
TRBJ2-7,TRBV5-6,NA,TRBD2,CASSWGLAGDYEQYF,TGTGCCAGCAGCTGGGGACTAGCGGGGGACTACGAGCAGTACTTC
TRBJ2-1,TRBV19,NA,TRBD2,CASNPGAGGPSYEQFF,TGTGCCAGTAACCCGGGAGCGGGAGGGCCAAGTTATGAGCAGTTCTTC
TRBJ2-7,TRBV5-1,NA,NA,CASSPGGGTGVYEQYF,TGCGCCAGCAGCCCTGGAGGGGGAACAGGGGTATACGAGCAGTACTTC
TRBJ1-2,TRBV7-9,NA,NA,CASSLAGANGYTF,TGTGCCAGCAGCTTAGCGGGGGCGAATGGCTACACCTTC
TRBJ1-1,TRBV7-8,NA,NA,CASSLAQGTALNTEAFF,TGTGCCAGCAGCTTAGCGCAGGGGACGGCGTTGAACACTGAAGCTTTCTTT
TRBJ2-7,TRBV7-9,NA,TRBD2,CASSLVSGLAGVEQYF,TGTGCCAGCAGCTTAGTGTCAGGACTAGCGGGAGTTGAGCAGTACTTC
TRBJ2-1,TRBV11-3,NA,NA,CASSAPGAAYNEQFF,TGTGCCAGCAGCGCGCCGGGAGCCGCATACAATGAGCAGTTCTTC
TRBJ2-1,TRBV7-2,few,NA,CASSLGGSEQFF,TGTGCCAGCAGCTTAGGGGGCAGTGAGCAGTTCTTC
TRBJ2-7,TRBV6-6,NA,NA,CASSPGLGVSSYEQYF,TGTGCCAGCAGTCCCGGACTCGGGGTGAGCTCCTACGAGCAGTACTTC
TRBJ2-7,TRBV12-5,NA,NA,CASGLPCGVKGLYEQYF,TGTGCTAGTGGTTTGCCTTGCGGGGTCAAGGGTCTCTACGAGCAGTACTTC
TRBJ2-7,TRBV27,NA,TRBD2,CASSSPLLAGPSYEQYF,TGTGCCAGCAGTTCTCCCCTACTAGCGGGTCCCTCCTACGAGCAGTACTTC
TRBJ2-7,TRBV29-1,NA,TRBD2,CSVDGASGSYEQYF,TGCAGCGTTGATGGGGCTAGCGGATCCTACGAGCAGTACTTC
TRBJ1-4,TRBV6-5,NA,TRBD1,CASSKPGQGREKLFF,TGTGCCAGCAGTAAGCCGGGACAGGGTCGTGAAAAACTGTTTTTT
TRBJ1-3,TRBV7-9,NA,NA,CASEKIGQGRNTIYF,TGTGCCAGCGAAAAAATAGGTCAGGGTCGAAACACCATATATTTT
TRBJ2-2,TRBV9,NA,NA,CASSVGMESTGELFF,TGTGCCAGCAGCGTAGGTATGGAGAGCACCGGGGAGCTGTTTTTT
TRBJ2-7,TRBV10-3,NA,TRBD1,CAISAGQGTYEQYF,TGTGCCATCAGTGCCGGACAGGGGACCTACGAGCAGTACTTC
TRBJ1-5,TRBV24-1,NA,NA,CATSDAPVGGSPQHF,TGTGCCACCAGTGACGCACCGGTGGGGGGTTCACCCCAGCATTTT
TRBJ2-2,TRBV9,NA,NA,CASSVLIAGELFF,TGTGCCAGCAGCGTACTAATTGCCGGGGAGCTGTTTTTT
TRBJ1-1,TRBV24-1,NA,NA,CATSEAGDTEAFF,TGTGCCACCAGTGAAGCAGGGGACACTGAAGCTTTCTTT
TRBJ1-2,TRBV12-3/TRBV12-4,NA,TRBD1,CASTSTGGHGYTF,TGTGCCAGCACATCGACAGGGGGTCATGGCTACACCTTC
TRBJ2-5,TRBV2,NA,TRBD2,CASLAGGPGETQYF,TGTGCCAGCCTAGCGGGAGGGCCCGGGGAGACCCAGTACTTC
TRBJ1-6,TRBV18,NA,TRBD1,CASSPESRTGWSPLHF,TGTGCCAGCTCACCAGAATCCAGGACAGGGTGGTCACCCCTCCACTTT